The 16 T cell receptor beta chains below all came from one sample that was sequenced in a study of control samples from healthy donors and cancer patients. Here immunoSEQ multiplex PCR was the method, and the copy in TCRdb shows in-frame clones only, minus some. The sample lists about 140,000 clones; 94% were seen once. Sequencing was carried out using blood. The receptors shown here come from a middle-aged man in good health.

This chain uses TRBV7-9 with TRBJ2-7; 9 bases map to TRBD1. J was trimmed by 6 bases and V by 1 base; bases with no gene match: 7. The CDR3 has 15 residues. The germline V gene encodes CDR1 SEHNR and CDR2 FQNEAQ (reference sequence). CDR3 sequence reads: CASSLESGQGFEQYF. CDR3 in DNA: TGTGCCAGCAGCTTAGAAAGTGGACAGGGGTTCGAGCAGTACTTC.

The rearrangement links TRBV18 to TRBJ2-3; the match to TRBD2 covers 14 bases. The CDR3 covers 18 residues. Losses at the gene ends were 3 bases for V and 3 bases for J; bases not matched to a gene: 8. Germline values: CDR1 KGHSH, CDR2 LQKENI. Here the CDR3 reads CASSPEKGLAGVTDTQYF. CDR3 sequence (DNA): TGTGCCAGCTCACCCGAAAAGGGACTAGCGGGAGTTACAGATACGCAGTATTTT.

The CDR3: CASSLADRTTYGYTF. The CDR3 coding sequence is TGTGCCAGCAGCTTGGCCGACAGGACAACCTATGGCTACACCTTC. The chain is built from TRBV5-6 and TRBJ1-2; weak D call: TRBD1 (6 bases). Trimming pared 0 bases from V and 4 bases from J, leaving 13 bases between. The length of the CDR3 is 15 residues. Germline assignment: CDR1 SGHDT and CDR2 YYEEEE.

The chain has TRBV28 and TRBJ2-5; D remains ambiguous. The CDR3 covers 15 residues. Per germline, CDR1 MDHEN and CDR2 SYDVKM. V lost 7 bases and J lost 1, with 16 bases in between. CDR3 protein: CASTRPTATQETQYF. The DNA for the CDR3 is TGTGCCAGCACCAGGCCGACCGCCACCCAAGAGACCCAGTACTTC.

V usage is TRBV2 and J usage is TRBJ2-2; 8 positions agree with TRBD1. Unmatched junction bases numbered 3, after V lost 8 bases and J lost 4 bases. Germline V gene lookup returns CDR1 SNHLY and CDR2 FYNNEI. The length of the CDR3 is 13 residues. The CDR3: CASDRGGTGELFF. DNA of the CDR3: TGTGCCAGCGACAGGGGAGGCACCGGGGAGCTGTTTTTT.

This chain connects TRBV7-9 to TRBJ1-5, with 7 bases matching TRBD1. The germline CDR1 and CDR2 sequences are SEHNR and FQNEAQ (reference sequence). The CDR3 contains 14 residues. After removal of 1 base from V and 7 bases from J, the junction contained 4 bases not matched to a gene. This CDR3 is CASSLGAGGQPQHF. The CDR3 nucleotides are TGTGCCAGCAGCTTAGGGGCAGGGGGGCAGCCCCAGCATTTT.

The chain combines TRBV2 with TRBJ1-5, with a weak D call TRBD1 (6 bases). V was pared by 3 bases and J by 6 bases, with 9 bases between. Germline V lookup: CDR1 SNHLY, CDR2 FYNNEI. This CDR3 region has 13 residues. The CDR3 coding sequence is TGTGCCAGCAGTGAGTGGGGGGCTCAGCCCCAGCATTTT. Its protein is CASSEWGAQPQHF.

The chain is built from TRBV13 and TRBJ2-7, with D perhaps matching TRBD2 (6 bases). Germline CDR1 and CDR2: PRHDT and FYEKMQ (reference sequence). Trimming removed 5 bases from V and 3 bases from J, with 11 bases in between. The CDR3 totals 13 residues. The DNA for the CDR3 is TGTGCCAGCAGCCGGGGGTCACGCTACGAGCAGTACTTC. It yields the protein CASSRGSRYEQYF.

The chain employs TRBV7-3 and TRBJ2-3; 11 bases align to TRBD2. Germline CDR1 and CDR2: SGHTA and FQGTGA. The V gene end was trimmed by 2 bases and the J gene end by 6 bases; junction bases not matched to a gene: 7. The CDR3 runs to 16 residues. CDR3 protein: CASSLLAGGPIDTQYF. Written as DNA, the CDR3 is TGTGCCAGCAGCTTATTAGCGGGAGGGCCGATTGATACGCAGTATTTT.

The chain recombines TRBV11-2 with TRBJ2-2; the match to TRBD2 covers 9 bases. Unmatched junction bases numbered 8, after V lost 2 bases and J lost 4 bases. This CDR3 is built from 17 residues. Germline V gene sequence: CDR1 SGHAT, CDR2 FQNNGV. The CDR3 loop is CASSLSLWTSVTGELFF. The CDR3 DNA sequence: TGTGCCAGCAGCTTATCGCTATGGACTAGCGTCACCGGGGAGCTGTTTTTT.

The CDR3 sequence: CASSPTDGPNEKLFF. The CDR3 nucleotides read TGTGCCAGCAGCCCCACGGACGGACCTAATGAAAAACTGTTTTTT. The V call is TRBV11-1, the J call TRBJ1-4, with D hard to call. The CDR3 is made up of 15 amino acids. Trimming shortened V by 5 bases and J by 3 bases, and 13 bases separated the two germline ends. The V gene's germline CDR1 is SGHAT and CDR2 FQDESV (reference sequence).

Only one count was recorded for this clone. V gene TRBV4-1 combines with J gene TRBJ2-7, with 8 bases lining up with TRBD1. This CDR3 is built from 13 residues. Trimming removed 4 bases from V and 3 bases from J; junction bases left unmatched: 2. CDR1 is MGHRA, CDR2 YSYEKL, per germline. This CDR3 is CASSRTGSYEQYF. In DNA form, the CDR3 reads TGCGCCAGCAGCCGGACAGGGAGCTACGAGCAGTACTTC.

The V and J genes are TRBV3-1 (or the pseudogene TRBV3-2) and TRBJ1-1; D unresolved. Germline V lookup: CDR1 LGHDT, CDR2 YNNKEL (reference sequence). The CDR3 loop spans 15 amino acids. Trimming removed 1 base from V and 5 bases from J, with 14 bases in between. In DNA, the CDR3 is TGTGCCAGCAGCCAAGTCCCGCGGACTGCAACTGAAGCTTTCTTT. Translation gives CASSQVPRTATEAFF.

In its sample, this clone was seen once. The V call is TRBV6-5, the J call TRBJ1-6; the D gene is possibly TRBD1 (6 bases). Germline V gene lookup returns CDR1 MNHEY and CDR2 SVGAGI. This CDR3 is 13 amino acids long. V lost 5 bases and J 10 bases, leaving 12 bases between the germline ends. The CDR3 is CASSRQDDSPLHF. The CDR3 coding sequence is TGTGCCAGCAGTCGACAGGACGACTCACCCCTCCACTTT.

This chain uses TRBV24-1 with TRBJ2-1; D gene unclear. The germline V gene encodes CDR1 KGHDR and CDR2 SFDVKD. The V end was cut by 7 bases, the J end by 0 bases, with 9 bases between. The CDR3 length is 14 residues. The CDR3 is CATSPSGSYNEQFF. The CDR3 coding sequence is TGTGCCACCAGCCCTTCCGGCTCCTACAATGAGCAGTTCTTC.

The chain employs TRBV5-6 and TRBJ2-7, with TRBD1 identical over 9 bases. CDR1 is SGHDT, CDR2 YYEEEE, per germline. Losses at the gene ends were 3 bases for V and 6 bases for J; bases not matched to a gene: 13. CDR3 length equals 16 residues. The CDR3 nucleotides are TGTGCCAGCAGCTCCTTATCCGGGACAGGGATTTTCGAGCAGTACTTC. Translation: CASSSLSGTGIFEQYF.